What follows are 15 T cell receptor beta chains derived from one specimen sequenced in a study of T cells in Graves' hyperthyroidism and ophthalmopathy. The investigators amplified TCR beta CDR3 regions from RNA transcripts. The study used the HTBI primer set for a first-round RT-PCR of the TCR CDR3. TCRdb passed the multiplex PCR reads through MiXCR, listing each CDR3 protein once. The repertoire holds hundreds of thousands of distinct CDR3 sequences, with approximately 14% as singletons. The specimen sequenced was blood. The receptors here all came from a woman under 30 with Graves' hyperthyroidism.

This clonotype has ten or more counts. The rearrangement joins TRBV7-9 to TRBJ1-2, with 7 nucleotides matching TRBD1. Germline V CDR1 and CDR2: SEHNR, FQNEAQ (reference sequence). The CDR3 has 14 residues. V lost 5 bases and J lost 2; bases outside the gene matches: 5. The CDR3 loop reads CASSPRGGNYGYTF. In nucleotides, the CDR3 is TGTGCCAGCAGCCCCAGAGGGGGCAACTATGGCTACACCTTC.

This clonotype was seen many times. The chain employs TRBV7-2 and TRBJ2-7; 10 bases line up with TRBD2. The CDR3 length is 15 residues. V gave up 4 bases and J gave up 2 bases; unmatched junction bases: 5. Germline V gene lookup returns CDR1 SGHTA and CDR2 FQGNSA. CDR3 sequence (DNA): TGTGCCAGCAGCTCAGAGCGGGAGGGCCCCTACGAGCAGTACTTC. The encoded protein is CASSSEREGPYEQYF.

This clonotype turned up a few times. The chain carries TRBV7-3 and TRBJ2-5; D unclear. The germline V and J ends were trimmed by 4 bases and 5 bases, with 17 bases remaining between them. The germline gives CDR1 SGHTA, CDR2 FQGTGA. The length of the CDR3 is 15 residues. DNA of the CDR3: TGTGCCAGCAGCTCGGGCAGTCAACCACAGGAGACCCAGTACTTC. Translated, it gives CASSSGSQPQETQYF.

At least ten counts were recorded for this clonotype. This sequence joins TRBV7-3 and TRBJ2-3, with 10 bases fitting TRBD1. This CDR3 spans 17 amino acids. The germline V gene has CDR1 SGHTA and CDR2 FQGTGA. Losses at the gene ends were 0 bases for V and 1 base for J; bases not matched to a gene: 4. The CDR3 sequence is CASSLTRTGGGTDTQYF. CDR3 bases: TGTGCCAGCAGCTTAACGAGGACAGGGGGAGGCACAGATACGCAGTATTTT.

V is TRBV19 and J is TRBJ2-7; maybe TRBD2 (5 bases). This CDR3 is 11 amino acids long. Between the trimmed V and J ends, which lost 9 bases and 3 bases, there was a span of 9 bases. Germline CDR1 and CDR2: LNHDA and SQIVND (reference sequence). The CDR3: CASGKNYEQYF. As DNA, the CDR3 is TGTGCCAGCGGGAAAAACTACGAGCAGTACTTC.

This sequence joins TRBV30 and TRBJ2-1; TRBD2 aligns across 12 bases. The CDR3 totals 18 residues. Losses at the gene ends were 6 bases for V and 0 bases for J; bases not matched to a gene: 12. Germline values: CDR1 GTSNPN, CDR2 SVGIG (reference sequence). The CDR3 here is CACRWTSGIPRSYNEQFF. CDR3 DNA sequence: TGTGCCTGCCGGTGGACTAGCGGGATCCCCCGCTCCTACAATGAGCAGTTCTTC.

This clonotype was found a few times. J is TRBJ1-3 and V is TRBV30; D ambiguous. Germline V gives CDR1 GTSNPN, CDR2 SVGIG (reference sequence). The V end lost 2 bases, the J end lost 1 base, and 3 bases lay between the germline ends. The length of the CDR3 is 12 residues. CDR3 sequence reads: CAWSKSGNTIYF. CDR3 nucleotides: TGTGCCTGGAGTAAGTCTGGAAACACCATATATTTT.

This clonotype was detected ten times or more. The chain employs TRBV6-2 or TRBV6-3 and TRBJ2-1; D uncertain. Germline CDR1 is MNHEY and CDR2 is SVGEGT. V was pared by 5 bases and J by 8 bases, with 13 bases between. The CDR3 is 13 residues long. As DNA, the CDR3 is TGTGCCAGCAGTCAAGTAAGTTGGGATGAGCAGTTCTTC. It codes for CASSQVSWDEQFF.

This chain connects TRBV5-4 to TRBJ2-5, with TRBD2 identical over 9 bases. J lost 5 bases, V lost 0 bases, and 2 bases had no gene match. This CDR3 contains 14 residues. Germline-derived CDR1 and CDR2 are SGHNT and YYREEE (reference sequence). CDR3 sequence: CASSLVAGDETQYF. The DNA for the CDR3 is TGTGCCAGCAGCTTGGTAGCGGGAGACGAGACCCAGTACTTC.

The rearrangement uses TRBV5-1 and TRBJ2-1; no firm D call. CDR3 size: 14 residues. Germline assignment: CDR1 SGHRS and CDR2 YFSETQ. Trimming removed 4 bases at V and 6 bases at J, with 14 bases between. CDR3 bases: TGCGCCAGCAGCCTTCGGAGCCTCTGCAATGAGCAGTTCTTC. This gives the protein CASSLRSLCNEQFF. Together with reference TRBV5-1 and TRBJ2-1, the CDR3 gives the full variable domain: KAGVTQTPRYLIKTRGQQVTLSCSPISGHRSVSWYQQTPGQGLQFLFEYFSETQRNKGNFPGRFSGRQFSNSRSEMNVSTLELGDSALYLCASSLRSLCNEQFFGPGTRLTVL.

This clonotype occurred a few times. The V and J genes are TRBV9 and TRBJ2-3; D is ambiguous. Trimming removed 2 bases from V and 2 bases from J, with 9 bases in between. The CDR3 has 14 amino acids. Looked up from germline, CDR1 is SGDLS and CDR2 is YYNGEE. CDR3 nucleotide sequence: TGTGCCAGCAGCGTTTACGGAAACACAGATACGCAGTATTTT. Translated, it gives CASSVYGNTDTQYF.

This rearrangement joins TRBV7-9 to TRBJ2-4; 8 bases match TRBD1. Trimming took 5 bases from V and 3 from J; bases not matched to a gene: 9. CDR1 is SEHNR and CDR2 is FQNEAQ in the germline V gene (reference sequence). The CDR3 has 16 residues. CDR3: CASSTRTGSGKNIQYF. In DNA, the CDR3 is TGTGCCAGCAGCACTCGGACAGGGTCTGGCAAAAACATTCAGTACTTC. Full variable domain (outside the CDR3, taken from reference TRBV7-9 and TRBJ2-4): DTGVSQNPRHKITKRGQNVTFRCDPISEHNRLYWYRQTLGQGPEFLTYFQNEAQLEKSRLLSDRFSAERPKGSFSTLEIQRTEQGDSAMYLCASSTRTGSGKNIQYFGAGTRLSVL.

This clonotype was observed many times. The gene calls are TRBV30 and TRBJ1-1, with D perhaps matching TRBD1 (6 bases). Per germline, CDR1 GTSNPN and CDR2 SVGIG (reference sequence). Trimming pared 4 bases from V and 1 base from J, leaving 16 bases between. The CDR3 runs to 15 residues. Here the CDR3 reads CAWTAGGQGNTEAFF. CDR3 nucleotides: TGTGCCTGGACTGCCGGGGGACAAGGGAACACTGAAGCTTTCTTT. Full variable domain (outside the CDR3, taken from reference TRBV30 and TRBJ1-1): SQTIHQWPATLVQPVGSPLSLECTVEGTSNPNLYWYRQAAGRGLQLLFYSVGIGQISSEVPQNLSASRPQDRQFILSSKKLLLSDSGFYLCAWTAGGQGNTEAFFGQGTRLTVV.

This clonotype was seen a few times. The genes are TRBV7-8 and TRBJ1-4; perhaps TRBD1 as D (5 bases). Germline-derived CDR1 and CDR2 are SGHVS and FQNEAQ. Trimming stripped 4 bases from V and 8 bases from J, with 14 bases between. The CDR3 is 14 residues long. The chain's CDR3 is CASSSRLAGEKLFF. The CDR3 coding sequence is TGTGCCAGCAGCTCACGACTGGCAGGGGAAAAACTGTTTTTT.

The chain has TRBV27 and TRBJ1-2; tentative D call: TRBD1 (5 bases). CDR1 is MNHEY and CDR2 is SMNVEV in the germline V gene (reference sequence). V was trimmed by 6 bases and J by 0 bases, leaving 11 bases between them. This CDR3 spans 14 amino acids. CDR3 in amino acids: CASSPGLPNYGYTF. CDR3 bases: TGTGCCAGCAGCCCGGGACTACCTAACTATGGCTACACCTTC.